This entry lists 20 T cell receptor beta chains sequenced from one sample in a study of blood T cell repertoires in COVID-19. Sequenced by immunoSEQ multiplex PCR; TCRdb stores in-frame clones only, minus some. The repertoire consists of 650,000 to 800,000 clones, with 90% occurring once and the leading ten covering roughly 0.26%. What was sequenced was peripheral blood. The receptors here all came from a woman between 18 and 30 years old with acute or convalescent COVID-19.

The chain is built from TRBV10-3 and TRBJ1-2; TRBD1 might be the D (5 bases). There are 15 residues in the CDR3. Trimming pared 0 bases from V and 3 bases from J, leaving 11 bases between. CDR1 and CDR2 (germline): ENHRY, SYGVKD. CDR3 amino acids: CAISESGGIYYGYTF. For the CDR3, the DNA is TGTGCCATCAGTGAGTCGGGGGGTATATACTATGGCTACACCTTC.

J is TRBJ1-2 and V is TRBV7-2; possible D gene TRBD1, 6 bases. Germline assignment: CDR1 SGHTA and CDR2 FQGNSA. The CDR3 loop spans 12 amino acids. With 7 bases removed from V and 5 bases from J, the gap between germline ends came to 11 bases. CDR3 region: CASKKDRYGYTF. CDR3 sequence (DNA): TGTGCCAGCAAGAAGGACAGATATGGCTACACCTTC.

The V call is TRBV19, the J call TRBJ2-1; a possible D gene is TRBD2 (5 bases). Trimming removed 6 bases from V and 6 bases from J, with 15 bases in between. This CDR3 is 14 amino acids long. The germline gives CDR1 LNHDA, CDR2 SQIVND (reference sequence). The CDR3 nucleotides read TGTGCCAGTAGGGGCCTTAGCCTAGCCAATGAGCAGTTCTTC. Protein product: CASRGLSLANEQFF.

The V and J genes are TRBV5-1 and TRBJ1-2, with 7 bases aligning to TRBD1. There are 14 residues in the CDR3. Germline trimming cut 4 bases from V and 4 bases from J; bases unmatched to any gene: 7. Germline CDR1 SGHRS, CDR2 YFSETQ. The chain's CDR3 is CASSDLEGAYGYTF. Written as DNA, the CDR3 is TGCGCCAGCAGCGATTTGGAGGGGGCCTATGGCTACACCTTC.

V gene TRBV2 combines with J gene TRBJ2-3; 7 nucleotides line up with TRBD2. Per the germline V gene, CDR1 is SNHLY and CDR2 is FYNNEI. This CDR3 contains 13 residues. Germline trimming cut 6 bases from V and 4 bases from J; bases unmatched to any gene: 4. The CDR3 nucleotides are TGTGCCAGCAGCACGGGGGGTGCAGATACGCAGTATTTT. Translated, it gives CASSTGGADTQYF.

Remarks on this clone: One end of the junction does not line up with germline, which may come from a read error. This chain links TRBV5-1 with TRBJ1-6; no definite D call. Germline V gene lookup returns CDR1 SGHRS and CDR2 YFSETQ. The CDR3 totals 14 residues. CDR3 in amino acids: CASRFESYTSPLHF. The CDR3 DNA reads as TGCGCCAGCAGATTCGAGTCCTATACTTCACCCCTCCACTTT.

The chain has TRBV4-1 and TRBJ1-2; possibly TRBD1 for D (6 bases). The length of the CDR3 is 16 residues. V was clipped by 2 bases and J by 4 bases, with 17 bases between them. Germline V gene data show CDR1 as MGHRA and CDR2 as YSYEKL. The CDR3 DNA reads as TGCGCCAGCAGCCAAACCAGACAGGCAAACCTCTATGGCTACACCTTC. Its translation: CASSQTRQANLYGYTF.

The chain joins TRBV29-1 to TRBJ2-7; D possibly corresponds to TRBD2 (6 bases). With 8 bases removed from V and 4 bases from J, the gap between germline ends came to 18 bases. This CDR3 region has 13 residues. Germline V gene lookup returns CDR1 SQVTM and CDR2 ANQGSEA. CDR3 amino acids: CSNPTGLKYEQYF. CDR3 bases: TGCAGCAACCCGACGGGACTCAAATACGAGCAGTACTTC.

The gene calls are TRBV4-3 and TRBJ2-3; D might be TRBD2 (5 bases). V shed 0 bases and J shed 1 base, with 14 bases lying between them. The germline gives CDR1 LGHNA, CDR2 YSLEER. The CDR3 extends over 17 amino acids. The CDR3 here is CASSQERRSRGTDTQYF. The CDR3 DNA sequence: TGCGCCAGCAGCCAAGAACGGAGGTCCCGGGGCACAGATACGCAGTATTTT.

This chain uses TRBV18 with TRBJ2-1, with 14 bases matching TRBD2. CDR3 size: 15 residues. Looked up from germline, CDR1 is KGHSH and CDR2 is LQKENI. Trimming at V came to 3 bases and at J to 5 bases, leaving 0 bases not matched to a gene. The CDR3 DNA reads TGTGCCAGCTCACCGGGACTAGCGGGGGACAATGAGCAGTTCTTC. It specifies CASSPGLAGDNEQFF.

The chain joins TRBV19 to TRBJ1-5; 8 bases agree with TRBD1. Germline V lookup: CDR1 LNHDA, CDR2 SQIVND (reference sequence). After removal of 1 base from V and 4 bases from J, the junction contained 3 bases not matched to a gene. The CDR3 length is 15 residues. CDR3 protein: CASSIGTGWNQPQHF. As DNA, the CDR3 is TGTGCCAGTAGTATAGGGACAGGGTGGAATCAGCCCCAGCATTTT.

This clone was detected a few times. The chain has TRBV7-2 and TRBJ1-2, with D possibly matching TRBD1 (6 bases). CDR1 and CDR2 from the germline V gene are SGHTA and FQGNSA. Trimming cost V 5 bases and J 4 bases, with 11 bases left between them. The CDR3 runs to 13 residues. Here the CDR3 DNA reads TGTGCCAGCAGCGCAACAGGGACCTATGGCTACACCTTC. Residues: CASSATGTYGYTF. Variable domain in full (rest from reference TRBV7-2 and TRBJ1-2): GAGVSQSPSNKVTEKGKDVELRCDPISGHTALYWYRQSLGQGLEFLIYFQGNSAPDKSGLPSDRFSAERTGGSVSTLTIQRTQQEDSAVYLCASSATGTYGYTFGSGTRLTVV.

The chain combines TRBV29-1 with TRBJ2-1, with TRBD1 matching 7 bases. V lost 3 bases to trimming and J lost 3 bases; unmatched junction nucleotides: 5. From germline, CDR1 is SQVTM and CDR2 ANQGSEA. This CDR3 spans 14 amino acids. The DNA for the CDR3 is TGCAGCGTTGAGACGGGACAGTACTACAATGAGCAGTTCTTC. Translating it yields CSVETGQYYNEQFF.

The rearrangement uses TRBV5-4 and TRBJ1-2; 10 bases fit TRBD1. Germline V gives CDR1 SGHNT, CDR2 YYREEE (reference sequence). The V and J ends lost 4 bases and 4 bases, in that order; junction bases with no gene match: 4. The CDR3 covers 14 residues. The CDR3 is CASSPRTGGYGYTF. DNA for the CDR3: TGTGCCAGCAGCCCCCGGACAGGGGGCTATGGCTACACCTTC.

About this clone itself: This specimen includes other DNA sequences encoding the same CDR3. The chain combines TRBV6-5 with TRBJ1-2; D unclear. The CDR3 has 12 amino acids. V was shortened by 6 bases and J by 4 bases, with 9 bases between the two germline ends. From germline, CDR1 is MNHEY and CDR2 SVGAGI. CDR3 in amino acids: CASRTTAYGYTF. CDR3 bases: TGTGCCAGCAGAACTACGGCCTATGGCTACACCTTC.

This clone was counted only a few times. J is TRBJ2-7 and V is TRBV28; D may be TRBD1 (6 bases). Germline CDR1 reads MDHEN; CDR2 reads SYDVKM. There are 18 residues in the CDR3. Deletions cut 4 bases from V and 1 base from J, with 23 bases between. The CDR3 DNA is TGTGCCAGCAGTTCGACGATCACTTCCGGGACACCATCCTACGAGCAGTACTTC. Translating gives CASSSTITSGTPSYEQYF. Together with reference TRBV28 and TRBJ2-7, the CDR3 gives the full variable domain: DVKVTQSSRYLVKRTGEKVFLECVQDMDHENMFWYRQDPGLGLRLIYFSYDVKMKEKGDIPEGYSVSREKKERFSLILESASTNQTSMYLCASSSTITSGTPSYEQYFGPGTRLTVT.

The chain recombines TRBV28 with TRBJ2-2, with 9 bases lining up with TRBD1. The CDR3 runs to 17 residues. Germline CDR1 and CDR2: MDHEN and SYDVKM. The trim removed 4 bases at V and 3 bases at J, leaving 9 bases unmatched. In nucleotides, the CDR3 is TGTGCCAGCAGTTCCCTCACAGGGGGCCTATACACCGGGGAGCTGTTTTTT. It translates to CASSSLTGGLYTGELFF.

The gene calls are TRBV12-3 or TRBV12-4 and TRBJ2-3, with a weak D call TRBD2 (5 bases). This CDR3 has 13 amino acids. The germline V and J ends were trimmed by 3 bases and 4 bases, with 8 bases remaining between them. The CDR3 loop reads CASSFEGADTQYF. The CDR3 DNA reads as TGTGCCAGCAGTTTCGAGGGCGCAGATACGCAGTATTTT.

V gene TRBV11-2 combines with J gene TRBJ2-7, with a possible D match to TRBD1 (6 bases). Trimming took off 5 bases at V and 1 base at J, with 9 bases between the two ends. CDR1 is SGHAT and CDR2 is FQNNGV in the germline V gene. The CDR3 extends over 13 amino acids. CDR3 protein: CASSGQRSYEQYF. As DNA, the CDR3 is TGTGCCAGCAGCGGACAGCGTTCCTACGAGCAGTACTTC.

The J gene is TRBJ1-2, the V gene TRBV6-4, with a tentative D call TRBD1 (5 bases). The CDR3 totals 16 residues. The V end was cut by 0 bases, the J end by 4 bases, with 15 bases between. CDR1 and CDR2 from the germline V gene are MRHNA and SNTAGT. The CDR3 is CASSDSAEGFSYGYTF. The DNA for the CDR3 is TGTGCCAGCAGTGACTCGGCGGAGGGGTTCTCCTATGGCTACACCTTC.